This T cell receptor beta chain appears in the sequencing data of a study of shared T cell receptors in the human thymus. Trimming removed 2 bases at V and 9 bases at J, with 15 bases between. The length of the CDR3 is 15 residues. The germline gives CDR1 SGHRS, CDR2 YFSETQ. A few counts support this clone. The method was immunoSEQ multiplex PCR; TCRdb's version includes in-frame clones alone and lacks a portion of them. In the table there are 720,000 or so clones, approximately 83% of which are singletons. The same data also went into a second study, on human thymus T cells. From that paper: Healthy Finnish infants undergoing corrective surgery for congenital heart defects were used as donors. Corrective cardiac surgery supplied the resected thymus tissue. Highly overlapping thymic repertoires in unrelated individuals were reported by related research.

This chain links TRBV5-1 with TRBJ1-6; TRBD1 might be the D (5 bases). This TCR came from a girl less than two years old with a congenital heart defect. Sequencing used thymocytes. CDR3 sequence reads: CASSFQGGVGSPLHF. As DNA, the CDR3 is TGCGCCAGCAGCTTCCAGGGTGGGGTTGGTTCACCCCTCCACTTT.